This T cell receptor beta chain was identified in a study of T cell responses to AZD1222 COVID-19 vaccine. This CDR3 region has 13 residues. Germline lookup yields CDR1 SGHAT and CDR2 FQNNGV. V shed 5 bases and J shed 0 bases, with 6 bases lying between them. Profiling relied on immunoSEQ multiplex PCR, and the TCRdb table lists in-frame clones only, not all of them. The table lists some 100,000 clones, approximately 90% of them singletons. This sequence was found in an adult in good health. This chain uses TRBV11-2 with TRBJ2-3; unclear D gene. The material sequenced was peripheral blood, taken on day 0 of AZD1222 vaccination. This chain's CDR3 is CASSAESTDTQYF. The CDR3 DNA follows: TGTGCCAGCAGCGCCGAAAGCACAGATACGCAGTATTTT.